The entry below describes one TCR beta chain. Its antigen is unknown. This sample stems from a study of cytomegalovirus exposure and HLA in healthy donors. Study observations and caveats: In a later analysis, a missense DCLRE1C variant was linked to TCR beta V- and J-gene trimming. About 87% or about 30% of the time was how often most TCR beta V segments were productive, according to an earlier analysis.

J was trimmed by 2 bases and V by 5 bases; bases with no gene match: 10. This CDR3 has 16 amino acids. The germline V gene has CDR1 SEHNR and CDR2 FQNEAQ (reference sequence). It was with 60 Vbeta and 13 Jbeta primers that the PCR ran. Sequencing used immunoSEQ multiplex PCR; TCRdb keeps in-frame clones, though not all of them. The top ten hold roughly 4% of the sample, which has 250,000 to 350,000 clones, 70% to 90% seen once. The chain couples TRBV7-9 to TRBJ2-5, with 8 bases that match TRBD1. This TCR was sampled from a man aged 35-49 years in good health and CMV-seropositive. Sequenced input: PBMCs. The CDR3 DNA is TGTGCCAGCAGCCTAGACCGGGACAGGCCGCAAGAGACCCAGTACTTC. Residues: CASSLDRDRPQETQYF.